This TCR beta chain was sequenced for a study of cytotoxic CD8 clonotypes in ibrutinib-treated CLL. Data came from immunoSEQ multiplex PCR; TCRdb stores just in-frame clones and leaves some out. The sample lists 200,000 or so clones; more than 75% were seen once. This CDR3 spans 13 amino acids. V lost 2 bases to trimming and J lost 8 bases, with 10 bases between them. The germline CDR1 and CDR2 sequences are SGHTA and FQGTGA. The sample here was PBMCs, taken after 12 months of ibrutinib treatment. The chain combines TRBV7-3 with TRBJ2-1; TRBD1 is a possible D gene (6 bases). The clonotype was recovered from a human donor with chronic lymphocytic leukemia. The CDR3 sequence: CASSLSGAYEQFF. Written as DNA, the CDR3 is TGTGCCAGCAGCTTATCAGGGGCATATGAGCAGTTCTTC. Variable domain in full (rest from reference TRBV7-3 and TRBJ2-1): GAGVSQTPSNKVTEKGKYVELRCDPISGHTALYWYRQSLGQGPEFLIYFQGTGAADDSGLPNDRFFAVRPEGSVSTLKIQRTERGDSAVYLCASSLSGAYEQFFGPGTRLTVL.